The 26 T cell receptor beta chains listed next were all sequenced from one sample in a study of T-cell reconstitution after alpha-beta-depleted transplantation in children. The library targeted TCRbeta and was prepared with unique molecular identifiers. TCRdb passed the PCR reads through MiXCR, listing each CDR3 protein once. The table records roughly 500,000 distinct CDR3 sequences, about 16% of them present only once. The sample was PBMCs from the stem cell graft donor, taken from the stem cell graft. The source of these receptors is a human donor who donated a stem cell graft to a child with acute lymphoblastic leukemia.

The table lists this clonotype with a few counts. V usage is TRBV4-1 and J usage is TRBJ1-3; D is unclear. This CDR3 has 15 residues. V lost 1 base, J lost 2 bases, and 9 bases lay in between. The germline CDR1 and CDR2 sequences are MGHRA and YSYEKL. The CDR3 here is CASSQVHSAGNTIYF. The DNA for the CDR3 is TGCGCCAGCAGCCAAGTGCACTCGGCTGGAAACACCATATATTTT.

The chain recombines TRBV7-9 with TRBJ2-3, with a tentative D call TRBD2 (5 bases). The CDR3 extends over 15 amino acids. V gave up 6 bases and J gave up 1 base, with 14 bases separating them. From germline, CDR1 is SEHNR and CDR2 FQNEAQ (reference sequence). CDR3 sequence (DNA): TGTGCCAGCAGGGACTCCCGTTTAGGCACAGATACGCAGTATTTT. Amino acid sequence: CASRDSRLGTDTQYF.

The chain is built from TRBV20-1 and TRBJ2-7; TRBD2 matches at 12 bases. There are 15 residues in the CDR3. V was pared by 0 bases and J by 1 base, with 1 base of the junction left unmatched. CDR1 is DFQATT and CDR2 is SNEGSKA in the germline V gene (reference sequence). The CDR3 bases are TGCAGTGCTAGAGACGGACTAGCGGGATCCTACGAGCAGTACTTC. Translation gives CSARDGLAGSYEQYF.

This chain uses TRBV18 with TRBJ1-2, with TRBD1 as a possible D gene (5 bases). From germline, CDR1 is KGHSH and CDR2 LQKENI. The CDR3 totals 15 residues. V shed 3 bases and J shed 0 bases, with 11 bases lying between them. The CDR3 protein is CASSPFDSSNYGYTF. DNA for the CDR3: TGTGCCAGCTCACCCTTCGACAGCTCTAACTATGGCTACACCTTC.

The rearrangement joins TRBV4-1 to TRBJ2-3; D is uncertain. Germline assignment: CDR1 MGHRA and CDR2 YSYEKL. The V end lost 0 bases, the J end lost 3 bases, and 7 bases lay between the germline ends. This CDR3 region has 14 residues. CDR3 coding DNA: TGCGCCAGCAGCCAAGATACGCGGACAGATACGCAGTATTTT. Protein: CASSQDTRTDTQYF.

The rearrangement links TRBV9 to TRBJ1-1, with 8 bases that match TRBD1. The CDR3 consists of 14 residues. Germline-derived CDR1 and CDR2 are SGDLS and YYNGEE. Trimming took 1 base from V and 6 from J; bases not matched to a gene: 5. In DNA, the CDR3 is TGTGCCAGCAGCGTATATCAGGGGGCGTCTGAAGCTTTCTTT. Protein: CASSVYQGASEAFF.

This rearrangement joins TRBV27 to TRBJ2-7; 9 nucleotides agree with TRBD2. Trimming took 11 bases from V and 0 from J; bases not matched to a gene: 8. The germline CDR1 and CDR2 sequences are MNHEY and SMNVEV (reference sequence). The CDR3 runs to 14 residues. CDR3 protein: CASSSGMSSYEQYF. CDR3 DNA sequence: TGTGCCTCTTCTAGCGGGATGAGCTCCTACGAGCAGTACTTC.

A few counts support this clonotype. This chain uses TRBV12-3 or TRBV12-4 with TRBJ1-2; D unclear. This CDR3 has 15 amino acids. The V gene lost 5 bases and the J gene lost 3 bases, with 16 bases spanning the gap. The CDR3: CASSPARGKDYGYTF. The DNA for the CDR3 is TGTGCCAGCAGTCCCGCTCGAGGGAAGGACTATGGCTACACCTTC.

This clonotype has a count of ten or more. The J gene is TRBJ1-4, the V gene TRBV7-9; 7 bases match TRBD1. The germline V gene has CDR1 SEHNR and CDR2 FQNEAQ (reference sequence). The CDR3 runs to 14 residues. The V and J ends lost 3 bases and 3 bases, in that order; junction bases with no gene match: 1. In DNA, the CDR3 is TGTGCCAGCAGCTTCGGACAGGCTAATGAAAAACTGTTTTTT. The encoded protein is CASSFGQANEKLFF.

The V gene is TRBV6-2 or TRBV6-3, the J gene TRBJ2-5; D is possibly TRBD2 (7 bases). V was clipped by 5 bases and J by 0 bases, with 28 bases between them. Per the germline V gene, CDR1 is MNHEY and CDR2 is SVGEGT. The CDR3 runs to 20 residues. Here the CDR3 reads CASSQRPGDRAGRYQETQYF. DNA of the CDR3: TGTGCCAGCAGTCAGCGGCCAGGGGATCGAGCGGGAAGGTACCAAGAGACCCAGTACTTC.

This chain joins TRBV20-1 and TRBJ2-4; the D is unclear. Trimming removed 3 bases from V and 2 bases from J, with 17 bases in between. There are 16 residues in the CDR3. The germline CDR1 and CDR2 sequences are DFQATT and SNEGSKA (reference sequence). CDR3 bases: TGCAGTGCTAGGATCGGAGCTATAGTTCCCAAAAACATTCAGTACTTC. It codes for CSARIGAIVPKNIQYF.

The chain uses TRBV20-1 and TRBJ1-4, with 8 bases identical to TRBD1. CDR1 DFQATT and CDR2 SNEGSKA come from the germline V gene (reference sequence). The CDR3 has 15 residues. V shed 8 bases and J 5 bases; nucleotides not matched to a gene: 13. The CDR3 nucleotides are TGCAGTTTCCCGAGAAGACAGGGGCCAAATGAAAAACTGTTTTTT. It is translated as CSFPRRQGPNEKLFF.

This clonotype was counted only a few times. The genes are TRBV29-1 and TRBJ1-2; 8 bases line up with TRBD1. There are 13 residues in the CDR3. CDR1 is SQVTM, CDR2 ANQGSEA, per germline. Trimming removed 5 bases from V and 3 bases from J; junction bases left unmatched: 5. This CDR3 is CSVRTGSHYGYTF. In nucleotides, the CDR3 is TGCAGCGTTCGGACAGGGAGTCACTATGGCTACACCTTC.

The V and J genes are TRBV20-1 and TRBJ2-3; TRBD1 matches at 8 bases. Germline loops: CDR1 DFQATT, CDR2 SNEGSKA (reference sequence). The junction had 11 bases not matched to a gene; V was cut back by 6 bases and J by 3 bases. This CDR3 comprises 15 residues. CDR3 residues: CSAQTGARITDTQYF. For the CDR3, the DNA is TGCAGTGCCCAGACAGGGGCCCGGATTACAGATACGCAGTATTTT.

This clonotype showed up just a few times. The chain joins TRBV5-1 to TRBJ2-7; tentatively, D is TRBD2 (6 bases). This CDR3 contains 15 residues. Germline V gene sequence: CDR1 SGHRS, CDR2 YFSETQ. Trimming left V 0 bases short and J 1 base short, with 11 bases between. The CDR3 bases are TGCGCCAGCAGCTTGGGGGACGGGGGATCCTACGAGCAGTACTTC. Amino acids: CASSLGDGGSYEQYF.

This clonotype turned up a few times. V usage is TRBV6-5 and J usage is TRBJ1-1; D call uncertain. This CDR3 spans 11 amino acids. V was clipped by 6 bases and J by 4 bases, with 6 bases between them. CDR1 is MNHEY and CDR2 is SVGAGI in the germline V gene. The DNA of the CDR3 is TGTGCCAGCAGCGCGGGCACTGAAGCTTTCTTT. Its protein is CASSAGTEAFF.

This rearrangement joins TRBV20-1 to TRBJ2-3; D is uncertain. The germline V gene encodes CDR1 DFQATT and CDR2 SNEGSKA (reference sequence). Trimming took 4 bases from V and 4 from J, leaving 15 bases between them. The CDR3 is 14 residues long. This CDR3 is CSANQNTGPDTQYF. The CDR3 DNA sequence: TGCAGTGCTAACCAAAACACCGGTCCAGATACGCAGTATTTT.

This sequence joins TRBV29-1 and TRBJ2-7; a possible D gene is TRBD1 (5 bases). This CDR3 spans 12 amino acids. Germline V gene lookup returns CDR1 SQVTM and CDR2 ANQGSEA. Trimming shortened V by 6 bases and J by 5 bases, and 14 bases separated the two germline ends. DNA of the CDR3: TGCAGCGTCCAGGACACAGTCCACGAGCAGTACTTC. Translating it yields CSVQDTVHEQYF.

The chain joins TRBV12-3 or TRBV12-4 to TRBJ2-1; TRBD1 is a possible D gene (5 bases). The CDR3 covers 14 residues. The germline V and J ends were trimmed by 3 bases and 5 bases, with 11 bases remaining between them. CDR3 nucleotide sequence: TGTGCCAGCAGTTTGGTCCAGGGCAACAATGAGCAGTTCTTC. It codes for CASSLVQGNNEQFF.

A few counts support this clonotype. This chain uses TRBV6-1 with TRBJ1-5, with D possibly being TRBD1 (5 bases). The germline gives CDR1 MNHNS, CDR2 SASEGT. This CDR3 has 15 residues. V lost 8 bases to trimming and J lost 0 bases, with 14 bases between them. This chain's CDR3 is CASAREGYSNQPQHF. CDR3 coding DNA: TGTGCCAGCGCCAGGGAGGGTTATAGCAATCAGCCCCAGCATTTT.

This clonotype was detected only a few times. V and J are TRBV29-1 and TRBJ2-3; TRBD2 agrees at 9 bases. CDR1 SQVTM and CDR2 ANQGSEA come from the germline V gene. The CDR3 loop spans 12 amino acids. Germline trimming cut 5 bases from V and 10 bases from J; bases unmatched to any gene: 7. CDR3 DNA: TGCAGCGTTCCTTCCTTAGCGGGAGCGCAGTATTTT. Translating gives CSVPSLAGAQYF.

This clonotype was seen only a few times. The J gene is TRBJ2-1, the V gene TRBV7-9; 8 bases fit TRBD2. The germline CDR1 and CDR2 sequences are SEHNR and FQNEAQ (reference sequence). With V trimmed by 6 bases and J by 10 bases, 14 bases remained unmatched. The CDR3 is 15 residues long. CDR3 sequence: CASRGRAGGRGEQFF. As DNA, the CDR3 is TGTGCCAGCAGAGGAAGGGCGGGAGGCCGGGGGGAGCAGTTCTTC.

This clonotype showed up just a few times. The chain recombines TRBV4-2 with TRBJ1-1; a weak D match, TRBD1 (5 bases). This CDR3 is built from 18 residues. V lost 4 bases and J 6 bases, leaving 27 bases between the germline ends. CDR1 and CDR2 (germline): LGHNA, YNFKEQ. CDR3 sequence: CASSPGGTRRQRVAEAFF. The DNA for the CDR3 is TGTGCCAGCAGCCCGGGGGGAACACGTCGGCAGCGGGTCGCTGAAGCTTTCTTT.

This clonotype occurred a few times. The CDR3 region is CASSLEAGGYGDTQYF. For the CDR3, the DNA is TGCGCCAGCAGCTTGGAGGCAGGGGGCTACGGAGATACGCAGTATTTT. The V call is TRBV5-1, the J call TRBJ2-3; 8 nucleotides match TRBD1. Germline assignment: CDR1 SGHRS and CDR2 YFSETQ. Trimming took 0 bases from V and 5 from J; bases not matched to a gene: 8. The CDR3 contains 16 residues.

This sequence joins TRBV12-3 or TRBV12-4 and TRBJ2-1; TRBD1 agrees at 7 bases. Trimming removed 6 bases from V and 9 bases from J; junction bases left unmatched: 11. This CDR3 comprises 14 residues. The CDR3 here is CASRGRRTGLEQFF. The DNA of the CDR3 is TGTGCCAGCAGGGGAAGAAGGACAGGACTTGAGCAGTTCTTC.

The CDR3 coding sequence is TGTGCCAGCAGCCGCCGGACAGGGTGGGGCACAGATACGCAGTATTTT. The encoded protein is CASSRRTGWGTDTQYF. The chain combines TRBV5-6 with TRBJ2-3, with TRBD1 matching over 8 bases. The CDR3 contains 16 residues. Germline V gives CDR1 SGHDT, CDR2 YYEEEE. V trimming: 4 bases; J trimming: 1 base; junction bases outside the gene matches: 8.